The rows below give T cell receptor beta chains drawn from one sample of a study of identical twins. TCRdb used MiXCR to reprocess the 5' RACE reads, holding one entry per CDR3 protein. The table shows about 530,000 distinct CDR3 sequences, with approximately 16% occurring only once. These sequences were also reported in another study, on yellow fever vaccine responses in identical twins.

Sample: CD4+ T cells sorted from blood. These receptors were collected from a woman aged 18-35 years in good health. Each CDR3 is given with its conserved first and last residue. A D gene is named only where the DNA matches it firmly. Where a row states a size, it is once, few, many or the class of an expanded clone; other rows omit it.

CDR3aa	CDR3nt	j_gene	d_gene	abundance	v_gene
CAISESQNTEAFF	TGTGCCATCAGTGAGTCGCAGAACACTGAAGCTTTCTTT	TRBJ1-1	-	few	TRBV10-3
CAIRGTAGYEQYF	TGTGCCATCAGGGGGACAGCAGGGTACGAGCAGTACTTC	TRBJ2-7	TRBD1	-	TRBV10-3
CASSPRDRGGKLFF	TGTGCCAGCAGCCCCCGGGACAGGGGAGGAAAACTGTTTTTT	TRBJ1-4	TRBD1	-	TRBV7-9
CASSGVAFTHEQYF	TGTGCCAGCAGTGGTGTAGCGTTTACCCACGAGCAGTACTTC	TRBJ2-7	-	few	TRBV27
CSARPGDRTYNEQFF	TGCAGTGCTAGACCCGGGGACAGAACCTACAATGAGCAGTTCTTC	TRBJ2-1	TRBD1	few	TRBV20-1
CASSVQGRRDEQYF	TGTGCCAGCAGCGTACAAGGGAGGCGGGACGAGCAGTACTTC	TRBJ2-7	-	few	TRBV9
CSARAPPTGRDSYGYTF	TGCAGTGCTAGAGCCCCTCCGACAGGGAGGGATTCCTATGGCTACACCTTC	TRBJ1-2	TRBD1	few	TRBV20-1
CASTKDPSQHNEQFF	TGTGCCAGCACCAAAGACCCCTCCCAGCACAATGAGCAGTTCTTC	TRBJ2-1	-	-	TRBV3-1
CASSSRGEAGELFF	TGTGCCAGCAGCAGCCGCGGGGAGGCCGGGGAGCTGTTTTTT	TRBJ2-2	-	-	TRBV7-7
CASSLAEGTLYGYTF	TGCGCCAGCAGCTTGGCCGAGGGGACACTCTATGGCTACACCTTC	TRBJ1-2	-	few	TRBV5-1
CASSLGAGSISEYF	TGCGCCAGCAGCTTGGGAGCGGGATCGATTTCGGAGTATTTT	TRBJ2-3	TRBD2	-	TRBV5-1
CASSSGTGVPTDTQYF	TGTGCCAGCAGCAGTGGCACGGGGGTTCCCACAGATACGCAGTATTTT	TRBJ2-3	-	few	TRBV7-3
CASSVGTETQYF	TGTGCCAGCAGTGTTGGGACAGAGACCCAGTACTTC	TRBJ2-5	-	few	TRBV2
CASSSQTGVINQPQHF	TGTGCCAGCAGTTCCCAAACAGGGGTTATAAATCAGCCCCAGCATTTT	TRBJ1-5	TRBD1	many	TRBV12-3/TRBV12-4
CASSGGGGGMETQYF	TGTGCCAGCAGCGGAGGTGGGGGGGGGATGGAGACCCAGTACTTC	TRBJ2-5	TRBD2	-	TRBV11-3
CASSLGTGTDTQYF	TGCGCCAGCAGCTTGGGGACAGGCACAGATACGCAGTATTTT	TRBJ2-3	-	many	TRBV5-1
CASSLGDNSYEQYF	TGCGCCAGCAGCTTGGGGGACAACTCCTACGAGCAGTACTTC	TRBJ2-7	-	-	TRBV5-1
CASSQEGDYGYTF	TGCGCCAGCAGCCAAGAAGGAGACTATGGCTACACCTTC	TRBJ1-2	-	few	TRBV5-1
CAISDGTFEQYF	TGTGCCATCAGTGATGGGACCTTTGAGCAGTACTTC	TRBJ2-7	-	many	TRBV10-3
CATSESGTTLVGEKLFF	TGTGCCACCAGTGAGTCCGGGACGACCCTAGTCGGGGAAAAACTGTTTTTT	TRBJ1-4	-	few	TRBV24-1
CSVRTSGPYEQYF	TGCAGCGTGCGGACTAGTGGCCCCTACGAGCAGTACTTC	TRBJ2-7	TRBD2	-	TRBV29-1
CASSPGGAGVDTQYF	TGTGCCAGCAGCCCGGGGGGAGCGGGAGTGGATACGCAGTATTTT	TRBJ2-3	TRBD2	few	TRBV5-4
CASSPTGLPQHF	TGTGCCAGCAGTCCAACAGGGTTGCCCCAGCATTTT	TRBJ1-5	-	-	TRBV12-3/TRBV12-4
CASSSRTGGDISYEQYF	TGCGCCAGCAGCTCCCGGACAGGGGGCGATATTTCTTACGAGCAGTACTTC	TRBJ2-7	TRBD1	-	TRBV5-1
CAISDVGLALGNEQFF	TGTGCCATCAGTGATGTCGGACTAGCGTTGGGAAATGAGCAGTTCTTC	TRBJ2-1	TRBD2	-	TRBV10-3
CASSLAGTSSPYEQYF	TGCGCCAGCAGCTTGGCCGGGACTAGCTCCCCCTACGAGCAGTACTTC	TRBJ2-7	TRBD2	many	TRBV5-1
CATGDRGNSPLHF	TGTGCCACTGGGGACAGGGGCAATTCACCCCTCCACTTT	TRBJ1-6	TRBD1	few	TRBV15
CSAEKVSDTQYF	TGCAGTGCTGAGAAGGTTTCAGATACGCAGTATTTT	TRBJ2-3	-	-	TRBV20-1
CASSHGGREETQYF	TGTGCCAGCTCACACGGGGGGCGAGAGGAGACCCAGTACTTC	TRBJ2-5	-	few	TRBV18
CASSQDPGLAGTSSYNEQFF	TGCGCCAGCAGCCAAGATCCGGGACTAGCGGGGACGAGCTCCTACAATGAGCAGTTCTTC	TRBJ2-1	TRBD2	-	TRBV4-1
CASSLAPSYEQYF	TGCGCCAGCAGCTTGGCGCCGTCCTACGAGCAGTACTTC	TRBJ2-7	-	few	TRBV5-1
CASSGTGLGEKLFF	TGTGCCAGCAGCGGGACAGGCCTTGGGGAAAAACTGTTTTTT	TRBJ1-4	TRBD1	-	TRBV7-8
CATSRDMGPRTDTQYF	TGTGCCACCAGCAGAGATATGGGACCTCGCACAGATACGCAGTATTTT	TRBJ2-3	-	-	TRBV15
CSVDLGERGYGYTF	TGCAGCGTTGACCTCGGTGAAAGGGGCTATGGCTACACCTTC	TRBJ1-2	-	few	TRBV29-1
CASSKEQGLEQYF	TGTGCCAGCAGCAAAGAACAGGGTCTCGAGCAGTACTTC	TRBJ2-7	-	few	TRBV7-9
CSARDGSSSGTQYF	TGCAGTGCTAGAGATGGCTCTTCTAGCGGGACGCAGTATTTT	TRBJ2-3	TRBD2	few	TRBV20-1
CSARDGQATDTQYF	TGCAGTGCTAGAGATGGGCAGGCCACAGATACGCAGTATTTT	TRBJ2-3	-	few	TRBV20-1
CASSLAGGDNSPLHF	TGCGCCAGCAGCTTGGCCGGGGGCGACAATTCACCCCTCCACTTT	TRBJ1-6	-	many	TRBV5-1
CASSRGGRWLVGGELFF	TGTGCCAGCAGCCGGGGTGGGCGGTGGCTGGTGGGCGGGGAGCTGTTTTTT	TRBJ2-2	-	-	TRBV28
CASSPQGLAGAGFYEQYF	TGCGCCAGCAGCCCGCAGGGACTAGCGGGAGCCGGGTTTTACGAGCAGTACTTC	TRBJ2-7	TRBD2	many	TRBV5-1
CATSSQGRVAEAFF	TGTGCCACCTCATCCCAGGGTAGGGTAGCTGAAGCTTTCTTT	TRBJ1-1	-	many	TRBV28
CASSFGTGVEQFF	TGTGCCAGCAGCTTCGGGACAGGGGTTGAGCAGTTCTTC	TRBJ2-1	TRBD1	few	TRBV2